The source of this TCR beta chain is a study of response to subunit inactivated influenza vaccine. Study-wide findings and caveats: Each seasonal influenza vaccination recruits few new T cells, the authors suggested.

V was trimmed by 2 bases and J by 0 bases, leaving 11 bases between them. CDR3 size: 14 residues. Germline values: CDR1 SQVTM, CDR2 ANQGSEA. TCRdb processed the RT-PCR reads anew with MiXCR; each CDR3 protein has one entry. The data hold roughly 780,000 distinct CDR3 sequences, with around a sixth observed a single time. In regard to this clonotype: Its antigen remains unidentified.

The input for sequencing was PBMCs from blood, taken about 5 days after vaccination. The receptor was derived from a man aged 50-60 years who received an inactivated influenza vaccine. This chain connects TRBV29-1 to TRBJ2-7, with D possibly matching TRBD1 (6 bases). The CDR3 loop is CSVEQQGFSYEQYF. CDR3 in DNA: TGCAGCGTTGAACAACAGGGATTCTCCTACGAGCAGTACTTC.